Each of the 8 T cell receptor beta chains below was sequenced from the same sample in a study of human T cells and chemical hapten exposure (dated by TCRdb to the early 2020s). The library relied on RACE. Instrument on record: NextSeq 500. TCRdb reworked the public reads: Q25 trimming with fastp, MiXCR clone assembly, productive beta chains retained. Each CDR3 protein gets just one entry, which takes the most common genes and DNA from the rows behind it. The sample table contains about 31,000 distinct CDR3 sequences; only one count was recorded for nearly 7.5% of them. The leading ten clones occupy roughly 10% of the sample. What this sample's time point label stands for: healthy volunteer bleed at 2 weeks. Total RNA was isolated from unfractionated whole blood collected in Tempus Blood RNA tubes. Material for sequencing was whole blood. The receptors come from a human donor in good health. Some clones in this sample may be carry-over from other donors' samples.

The chain couples TRBV5-5 to TRBJ1-2, with D possibly being TRBD1 (6 bases). With 0 bases removed from V and 3 bases from J, the gap between germline ends came to 15 bases. Germline-derived CDR1 and CDR2 are SGHKS and YYEKEE (reference sequence). The CDR3 covers 16 residues. The CDR3 DNA is TGTGCCAGCAGCTTGGGGTTTACAGGGCGAGACTATGGCTACACCTTC. Its translation: CASSLGFTGRDYGYTF.

The V call is TRBV10-3, the J call TRBJ1-1; unclear D gene. Germline V CDR1 and CDR2: ENHRY, SYGVKD. CDR3 size: 12 residues. Trimming removed 2 bases from V and 11 bases from J, with 12 bases in between. CDR3 in DNA: TGTGCCATCAGTGAGGCCCTACGAGGGGCTTTCTTT. Translating it yields CAISEALRGAFF.

This clonotype showed up just a few times. This chain uses TRBV6-2 or TRBV6-3 with TRBJ2-3; the D is unclear. The CDR3 length is 13 residues. Germline loops: CDR1 MNHEY, CDR2 SVGEGT. The V end lost 5 bases, the J end lost 6 bases, and 12 bases lay between the germline ends. CDR3 DNA: TGTGCCAGCAGTCAAGGCCCGTTGGATACGCAGTATTTT. Translation: CASSQGPLDTQYF.

This clonotype showed up many times. The V gene is TRBV4-3, the J gene TRBJ2-7; 7 bases map to TRBD1. Trimming removed 0 bases from V and 5 bases from J; junction bases left unmatched: 7. Germline CDR1 is LGHNA and CDR2 is YSLEER. The CDR3 totals 15 residues. The DNA for the CDR3 is TGCGCCAGCAGCCAAGAAATGACAGGGTTTAACGAGCAGTACTTC. It is translated as CASSQEMTGFNEQYF.

Judged by abundance, this clonotype is medium-sized. This chain uses TRBV7-2 with TRBJ1-5; no clear D. The V and J ends lost 4 bases and 5 bases respectively, with 6 bases between them. The CDR3 covers 12 residues. Germline V gives CDR1 SGHTA, CDR2 FQGNSA. CDR3 region: CASSYLDQPQHF. The CDR3 nucleotides read TGTGCCAGCAGCTACCTTGATCAGCCCCAGCATTTT.

This clonotype was counted ten times or more. This chain connects TRBV7-2 to TRBJ2-5, with D possibly being TRBD2 (7 bases). Between the trimmed V and J ends, which lost 7 bases and 5 bases, there was a span of 26 bases. The CDR3 spans 17 residues. Germline CDR1 reads SGHTA; CDR2 reads FQGNSA. As DNA, the CDR3 is TGTGCCAGCACCCCTTATCCCGGTCGGGGGGCTGGGGAGACCCAGTACTTC. Its protein is CASTPYPGRGAGETQYF. Supplemented by reference TRBV7-2 and TRBJ2-5, the full variable domain reads GAGVSQSPSNKVTEKGKDVELRCDPISGHTALYWYRQSLGQGLEFLIYFQGNSAPDKSGLPSDRFSAERTGGSVSTLTIQRTQQEDSAVYLCASTPYPGRGAGETQYFGPGTRLLVL.

The V call is TRBV24-1, the J call TRBJ2-2; D gene unclear. Germline CDR1 reads KGHDR; CDR2 reads SFDVKD. V was shortened by 7 bases and J by 6 bases, with 8 bases between the two germline ends. The CDR3 is made up of 12 amino acids. The CDR3 loop reads CATSSGPGELFF. The CDR3 DNA sequence: TGTGCCACCAGCTCAGGACCCGGGGAGCTGTTTTTT.

This clonotype has more than one count but fewer than ten. V usage is TRBV29-1 and J usage is TRBJ2-7; D may be TRBD1 (6 bases). The ends were cut back, 6 bases at V and 4 bases at J, with 13 bases in the middle. Germline CDR1 SQVTM, CDR2 ANQGSEA. The CDR3 has 12 amino acids. CDR3 bases: TGCAGCGTCTCGACAGGAGGTTACGAGCAGTACTTC. This gives the protein CSVSTGGYEQYF.